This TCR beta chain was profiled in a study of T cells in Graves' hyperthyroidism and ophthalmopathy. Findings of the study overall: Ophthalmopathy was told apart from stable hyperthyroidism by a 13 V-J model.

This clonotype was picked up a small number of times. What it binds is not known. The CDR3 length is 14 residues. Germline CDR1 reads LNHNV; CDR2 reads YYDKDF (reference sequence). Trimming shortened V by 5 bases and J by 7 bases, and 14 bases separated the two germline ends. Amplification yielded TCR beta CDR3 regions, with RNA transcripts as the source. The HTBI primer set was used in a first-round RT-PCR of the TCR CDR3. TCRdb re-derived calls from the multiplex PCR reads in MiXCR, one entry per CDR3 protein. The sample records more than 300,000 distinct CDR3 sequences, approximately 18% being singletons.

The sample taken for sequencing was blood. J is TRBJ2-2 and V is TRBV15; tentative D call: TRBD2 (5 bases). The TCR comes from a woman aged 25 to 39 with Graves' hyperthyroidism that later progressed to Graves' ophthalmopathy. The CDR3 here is CATSDYSRRGELFF. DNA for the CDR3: TGTGCCACCAGCGACTACTCACGGCGCGGGGAGCTGTTTTTT.